These T cell receptor beta chains were read from a single sample in a study of T cells in Graves' hyperthyroidism and ophthalmopathy. TCRdb reanalysed the multiplex PCR reads using MiXCR and keeps one entry per CDR3 protein. The sample contains roughly 380,000 distinct CDR3 sequences, roughly an eighth of which appear only once. The specimen was blood. All receptors derive from a woman between 18 and 29 years old with Graves' hyperthyroidism. CDR3s include the opening cysteine and the closing phenylalanine or tryptophan. A D gene is named only where the DNA matches it firmly. Clone size is given for some rows only: seen once, a few or many times, or a class if the clone is expanded.

d_gene: TRBD1
abundance: many
j_gene: TRBJ1-1
v_gene: TRBV6-2/TRBV6-3
CDR3aa: CASSYSRAGTGYTEAFF
CDR3nt: TGTGCCAGCAGTTACTCCAGAGCCGGGACAGGGTACACTGAAGCTTTCTTT

d_gene: -
abundance: many
j_gene: TRBJ2-5
v_gene: TRBV20-1
CDR3aa: CSANQAGSETQYF
CDR3nt: TGCAGTGCTAATCAAGCGGGCTCGGAGACCCAGTACTTC

d_gene: TRBD2
abundance: many
j_gene: TRBJ2-1
v_gene: TRBV30
CDR3aa: CAWSVRRLAGSGVDEQFF
CDR3nt: TGTGCCTGGAGTGTAAGGAGACTAGCGGGGAGCGGGGTGGATGAGCAGTTCTTC

d_gene: TRBD1
abundance: many
j_gene: TRBJ1-1
v_gene: TRBV28
CDR3aa: CASSTARGLAFF
CDR3nt: TGTGCCAGCAGTACGGCCAGGGGGCTGGCTTTCTTT

d_gene: TRBD2
abundance: -
j_gene: TRBJ2-5
v_gene: TRBV6-2/TRBV6-3
CDR3aa: CASSYFAGGRETQYF
CDR3nt: TGTGCCAGCAGTTACTTCGCGGGAGGGCGGGAGACCCAGTACTTC

d_gene: TRBD1
abundance: few
j_gene: TRBJ1-1
v_gene: TRBV29-1
CDR3aa: CSVADRANTEAFF
CDR3nt: TGCAGCGTTGCGGACAGGGCGAACACTGAAGCTTTCTTT

d_gene: TRBD1
abundance: few
j_gene: TRBJ1-2
v_gene: TRBV28
CDR3aa: CASSLSWEGAPPYGYTF
CDR3nt: TGTGCCAGCAGTTTAAGCTGGGAGGGGGCTCCTCCATATGGCTACACCTTC

d_gene: -
abundance: many
j_gene: TRBJ1-1
v_gene: TRBV7-9
CDR3aa: CASSLTPEAFF
CDR3nt: TGTGCCAGCAGCTTAACTCCGGAAGCTTTCTTT

d_gene: -
abundance: -
j_gene: TRBJ1-4
v_gene: TRBV29-1
CDR3aa: CSAYNEKLFF
CDR3nt: TGCAGCGCCTACAATGAAAAACTGTTTTTT

d_gene: -
abundance: many
j_gene: TRBJ2-7
v_gene: TRBV11-2
CDR3aa: CASSLEGYSTAEQYF
CDR3nt: TGTGCCAGCAGCTTAGAAGGGTACAGTACCGCCGAGCAGTACTTC

d_gene: -
abundance: few
j_gene: TRBJ2-2
v_gene: TRBV10-3
CDR3aa: CAIRVGETGELFF
CDR3nt: TGTGCCATCAGGGTTGGAGAAACCGGGGAGCTGTTTTTT

d_gene: TRBD2
abundance: many
j_gene: TRBJ2-5
v_gene: TRBV30
CDR3aa: CAFTGRGVTQYF
CDR3nt: TGTGCCTTTACAGGGCGGGGGGTTACCCAGTACTTC

d_gene: -
abundance: many
j_gene: TRBJ1-1
v_gene: TRBV11-2
CDR3aa: CASSLDGEAFF
CDR3nt: TGTGCCAGCAGCTTAGATGGTGAAGCTTTCTTT

d_gene: -
abundance: many
j_gene: TRBJ2-3
v_gene: TRBV24-1
CDR3aa: CATSDGALADTQYF
CDR3nt: TGTGCCACCAGTGATGGGGCACTAGCAGATACGCAGTATTTT

d_gene: -
abundance: -
j_gene: TRBJ2-2
v_gene: TRBV7-6
CDR3aa: CASSLVPGGGNTGELFF
CDR3nt: TGTGCCAGCAGCTTAGTCCCTGGGGGAGGGAACACCGGGGAGCTGTTTTTT

d_gene: -
abundance: few
j_gene: TRBJ2-1
v_gene: TRBV12-3/TRBV12-4
CDR3aa: CASSLQGNVGPSSYNEQFF
CDR3nt: TGTGCCAGCAGCTTACAGGGAAATGTGGGCCCCAGCTCCTACAATGAGCAGTTCTTC

d_gene: TRBD2
abundance: -
j_gene: TRBJ2-1
v_gene: TRBV20-1
CDR3aa: CSASKASGREDEQFF
CDR3nt: TGCAGTGCTAGTAAGGCTAGCGGGAGGGAAGATGAGCAGTTCTTC

d_gene: -
abundance: few
j_gene: TRBJ1-4
v_gene: TRBV18
CDR3aa: CASSPGDRGEKLFF
CDR3nt: TGTGCCAGCTCCCCGGGTGACCGTGGAGAAAAACTGTTTTTT

d_gene: TRBD1
abundance: -
j_gene: TRBJ1-2
v_gene: TRBV9
CDR3aa: CASSVLGQGAIFNYGYTF
CDR3nt: TGTGCCAGCAGCGTATTAGGACAGGGGGCGATTTTTAACTATGGCTACACCTTC

d_gene: TRBD1
abundance: many
j_gene: TRBJ1-1
v_gene: TRBV6-1
CDR3aa: CASSEDRGDTEAFF
CDR3nt: TGTGCCAGCAGTGAAGACAGGGGGGACACTGAAGCTTTCTTT

d_gene: TRBD2
abundance: -
j_gene: TRBJ2-1
v_gene: TRBV6-1
CDR3aa: CASRYRTSGSSGEFF
CDR3nt: TGTGCCAGCAGGTACCGGACTAGCGGGAGTTCTGGGGAGTTCTTC

d_gene: -
abundance: -
j_gene: TRBJ2-1
v_gene: TRBV29-1
CDR3aa: CSVPPAVGQSIDEQFF
CDR3nt: TGCAGCGTTCCCCCTGCAGTTGGACAGAGTATTGATGAGCAGTTCTTC

d_gene: -
abundance: -
j_gene: TRBJ2-3
v_gene: TRBV29-1
CDR3aa: CSVAPPWQYF
CDR3nt: TGCAGCGTTGCCCCCCCCTGGCAGTATTTT

d_gene: -
abundance: many
j_gene: TRBJ1-1
v_gene: TRBV30
CDR3aa: CAWRRHYTEAFF
CDR3nt: TGTGCCTGGAGGCGACACTACACTGAAGCTTTCTTT

d_gene: -
abundance: many
j_gene: TRBJ1-1
v_gene: TRBV6-1
CDR3aa: CASSFDTGTYEAFF
CDR3nt: TGTGCCAGCAGTTTTGATACAGGGACCTATGAAGCTTTCTTT

d_gene: -
abundance: -
j_gene: TRBJ1-5
v_gene: TRBV4-1
CDR3aa: CASSRTVNQPQHF
CDR3nt: TGCGCCAGCAGCCGGACAGTCAATCAGCCCCAGCATTTT

d_gene: -
abundance: many
j_gene: TRBJ2-2
v_gene: TRBV2
CDR3aa: CASSVRNTGELFF
CDR3nt: TGTGCCAGCAGTGTCAGAAACACCGGGGAGCTGTTTTTT

d_gene: -
abundance: many
j_gene: TRBJ1-4
v_gene: TRBV3-1
CDR3aa: CASSHTVGANEKLFF
CDR3nt: TGTGCCAGCAGCCATACCGTCGGAGCTAATGAAAAACTGTTTTTT

d_gene: TRBD1
abundance: -
j_gene: TRBJ1-1
v_gene: TRBV10-3
CDR3aa: CAISDETGFLTEAFF
CDR3nt: TGTGCCATCAGTGACGAGACAGGGTTTCTCACTGAAGCTTTCTTT

d_gene: -
abundance: few
j_gene: TRBJ2-6
v_gene: TRBV7-2
CDR3aa: CASSDRPGANVLTF
CDR3nt: TGTGCCAGCAGCGACAGGCCTGGGGCCAACGTCCTGACTTTC

d_gene: TRBD2
abundance: many
j_gene: TRBJ2-7
v_gene: TRBV3-1
CDR3aa: CASSGRTSGVYEQYF
CDR3nt: TGTGCCAGCAGCGGCAGGACTAGCGGGGTCTACGAGCAGTACTTC

d_gene: -
abundance: few
j_gene: TRBJ2-1
v_gene: TRBV5-1
CDR3aa: CASSTLSGFSYNEQFF
CDR3nt: TGCGCCAGCAGCACACTGAGCGGGTTCTCCTACAATGAGCAGTTCTTC

d_gene: -
abundance: few
j_gene: TRBJ2-2
v_gene: TRBV7-6
CDR3aa: CASSPLGELFF
CDR3nt: TGTGCCAGCAGCCCCCTCGGGGAGCTGTTTTTT

d_gene: TRBD2
abundance: many
j_gene: TRBJ2-1
v_gene: TRBV24-1
CDR3aa: CATSDGTSGSDEQFF
CDR3nt: TGTGCCACCAGTGACGGGACTAGCGGGTCGGATGAGCAGTTCTTC

d_gene: -
abundance: many
j_gene: TRBJ2-1
v_gene: TRBV28
CDR3aa: CASSFQGPSKHSYNEQFF
CDR3nt: TGTGCCAGCAGTTTCCAGGGGCCCAGCAAGCACTCCTACAATGAGCAGTTCTTC

d_gene: -
abundance: -
j_gene: TRBJ1-1
v_gene: TRBV30
CDR3aa: CAWSVQALRREAFF
CDR3nt: TGTGCCTGGAGTGTACAAGCCCTCCGGAGGGAAGCTTTCTTT

d_gene: -
abundance: -
j_gene: TRBJ1-6
v_gene: TRBV6-1
CDR3aa: CASISNPGSPGSPLHF
CDR3nt: TGTGCCAGCATCTCGAACCCGGGGTCTCCTGGGTCACCCCTCCACTTT

d_gene: TRBD2
abundance: few
j_gene: TRBJ2-1
v_gene: TRBV7-2
CDR3aa: CASSPRTSGTQFF
CDR3nt: TGTGCCAGCAGCCCCCGGACTAGCGGGACTCAGTTCTTC

d_gene: TRBD1
abundance: -
j_gene: TRBJ2-5
v_gene: TRBV7-2
CDR3aa: CASSLVQGSTETQYF
CDR3nt: TGTGCCAGCAGCTTAGTACAGGGGAGTACAGAGACCCAGTACTTC